Only a few counts were recorded for the clone carrying this TCR beta chain. CDR1 is SGHTA, CDR2 FQGNSA, per germline. CDR3 length: 14 residues. Trimming removed 1 base at V and 7 bases at J, with 13 bases between. It was with 60 Vbeta and 13 Jbeta primers that the PCR ran. Produced via immunoSEQ multiplex PCR; TCRdb's table is partial and in-frame only. Of 180,000 or so clones in the sample, roughly 80% were seen once. This sample is part of a study of cytomegalovirus exposure and HLA in healthy donors. The chain is built from TRBV7-2 and TRBJ2-5, with D maybe TRBD1 (6 bases). The receptor comes from a middle-aged man in good health and CMV-seronegative. Sequenced input: PBMCs. The CDR3 sequence is CASSLVPQGGTQYF. Written as DNA, the CDR3 is TGTGCCAGCAGCTTAGTACCCCAAGGGGGGACCCAGTACTTC.